The rows below give T cell receptor beta chains drawn from one sample of a study of blood T cell repertoires in COVID-19. Assay used: immunoSEQ multiplex PCR; TCRdb lists only in-frame clones, some missing. The table records approximately 200,000 clones, over 75% of them present only once. Material for sequencing was PBMCs or T cells enriched from blood (not recorded which). The receptors come from a woman between 18 and 29 years old in a cohort exposed to, infected with or recovered from COVID-19 (not recorded which). CDR3s include the opening cysteine and the closing phenylalanine or tryptophan. D genes are given only for firm matches. Where a row states a size, it is once, few, many or the class of an expanded clone; other rows omit it.

length: 12; V: TRBV6-5; D: NA; size: NA; J: TRBJ2-5; DNA: TGTGCCAGCGGGCTAGCTCAAGAGACCCAGTACTTC; CDR3: CASGLAQETQYF
length: 12; V: TRBV10-3; D: NA; size: NA; J: TRBJ2-1; DNA: TGTGCCATCAGTGAATCAACGGGGGAGCAGTTCTTC; CDR3: CAISESTGEQFF
length: 15; V: TRBV30; D: NA; size: NA; J: TRBJ1-6; DNA: TGTGCCTGGAGTGTAACTGGGTCGGACAGCTCACCCCTCCACTTT; CDR3: CAWSVTGSDSSPLHF
length: 19; V: TRBV21-1; D: NA; size: NA; J: TRBJ2-3; DNA: TGTGCCAGCAGCAAAGTTTCAAGCGGGAGGGCGGAGGGCACAGATACGCAGTATTTT; CDR3: CASSKVSSGRAEGTDTQYF
length: 15; V: TRBV5-6; D: NA; size: once; J: TRBJ1-2; DNA: TGTGCCAGCAGCTTGTCCAGGCAGACTAACTATGGCTACACCTTC; CDR3: CASSLSRQTNYGYTF
length: 14; V: TRBV7-9; D: NA; size: NA; J: TRBJ1-4; DNA: TGTGCCAGCAGCCAGGAAGATAGTAATGAAAAACTGTTTTTT; CDR3: CASSQEDSNEKLFF
length: 14; V: TRBV5-1; D: NA; size: NA; J: TRBJ2-7; DNA: TGCGCCAGCAGCAGGGAGGGGGAAGGCTACGAGCAGTACTTC; CDR3: CASSREGEGYEQYF
length: 14; V: TRBV11-3; D: NA; size: NA; J: TRBJ1-1; DNA: TGTGCCAGCAGCCTGACAGGAGTGAACACTGAAGCTTTCTTT; CDR3: CASSLTGVNTEAFF
length: 13; V: TRBV3-1/TRBV3-2; D: NA; size: NA; J: TRBJ2-3; DNA: TGTGCCAGCAGCCGGGGGCGCACAGATACGCAGTATTTT; CDR3: CASSRGRTDTQYF
length: 15; V: TRBV2; D: NA; size: NA; J: TRBJ2-7; DNA: TGTGCCAGCAGTGAATCGGTGGTAAGCTCCTACGAGCAGTACTTC; CDR3: CASSESVVSSYEQYF
length: 15; V: TRBV7-8; D: TRBD2; size: few; J: TRBJ2-1; DNA: TGTGCCAGCAGCTCCAGGACTAGTCCCTACAATGAGCAGTTCTTC; CDR3: CASSSRTSPYNEQFF
length: 15; V: TRBV7-7; D: TRBD2; size: NA; J: TRBJ2-3; DNA: TGTGCTAGCAGCCCCGGACTAGCTAGGTCTGATACGCAGTATTTT; CDR3: CASSPGLARSDTQYF
length: 15; V: TRBV5-1; D: TRBD2; size: NA; J: TRBJ2-7; DNA: TGCGCCAGCAGCTTGGAGTCTAGCGGGGGTTACGAGCAGTACTTC; CDR3: CASSLESSGGYEQYF
length: 13; V: TRBV12-3/TRBV12-4; D: NA; size: NA; J: TRBJ2-3; DNA: TGTGCCAGCACTTTACTCGTCACAGATACGCAGTATTTT; CDR3: CASTLLVTDTQYF
length: 16; V: TRBV6-1; D: NA; size: NA; J: TRBJ1-6; DNA: TGTGCCAGCAGTGAATGGGGAGGGGACTATAATTCACCCCTCCACTTT; CDR3: CASSEWGGDYNSPLHF
length: 13; V: TRBV7-3; D: NA; size: NA; J: TRBJ2-3; DNA: TGTGCCAGCAGCAGAAAACGGACAGATACGCAGTATTTT; CDR3: CASSRKRTDTQYF
length: 15; V: TRBV2; D: TRBD1; size: NA; J: TRBJ2-2; DNA: TGTGCCAGCAGCAGGGACAGTGTAGACACCGGGGAGCTGTTTTTT; CDR3: CASSRDSVDTGELFF
length: 13; V: TRBV10-1; D: TRBD2; size: NA; J: TRBJ2-2; DNA: TGCGCCAGCAGGCCCGGGGGGACCGGGGAGCTGTTTTTT; CDR3: CASRPGGTGELFF
length: 15; V: TRBV6-5; D: NA; size: NA; J: TRBJ1-4; DNA: TGTGCCAGCACCCCAGGGTCTACTTGGGGTGAAAAACTGTTTTTT; CDR3: CASTPGSTWGEKLFF
length: 17; V: TRBV7-2; D: TRBD2; size: NA; J: TRBJ2-3; DNA: TGTGCCAGCAGCTTAACATATAGCGGGAGAAGCACAGATACGCAGTATTTT; CDR3: CASSLTYSGRSTDTQYF
length: 16; V: TRBV6-1; D: TRBD1; size: NA; J: TRBJ1-6; DNA: TGTGCCAGCAGTGAGATCTTGACAGGGCGTAATTCACCCCTCCACTTT; CDR3: CASSEILTGRNSPLHF
length: 13; V: TRBV7-6; D: NA; size: once; J: TRBJ1-1; DNA: TGTGCCAGCAGCTTAGCGGAGAACACTGAAGCTTTCTTC; CDR3: CASSLAENTEAFF
length: 12; V: TRBV11-3; D: NA; size: NA; J: TRBJ1-3; DNA: TGTGCCAGCAGTTATTCTGGAAACACCATATATTTT; CDR3: CASSYSGNTIYF
length: 16; V: TRBV7-2; D: TRBD1; size: NA; J: TRBJ1-2; DNA: TGTGCCAGCAGTTCCTTTTGGGACAGGGGTAACTATGGCTACACCTTC; CDR3: CASSSFWDRGNYGYTF
length: 15; V: TRBV7-6; D: NA; size: NA; J: TRBJ2-2; DNA: TGTGCCAGCAGAACAGGATCGGGTGGCACCGGGGAGCTGTTTTTT; CDR3: CASRTGSGGTGELFF
length: 14; V: TRBV13; D: NA; size: NA; J: TRBJ1-2; DNA: TGTGCCAGCAGCAGGAGGCTTCAGAGCTATGGCTACACCTTC; CDR3: CASSRRLQSYGYTF
length: 15; V: TRBV11-2; D: NA; size: NA; J: TRBJ2-7; DNA: TGTGCCAGCAGCCCCGAGAGGGGAGGAGGCTACGAGCAGTACTTC; CDR3: CASSPERGGGYEQYF
length: 15; V: TRBV11-1; D: TRBD2; size: NA; J: TRBJ2-1; DNA: TGTGCCAGCAGCTTTGGCGGGAGCTCCTACAATGAGCAGTTCTTC; CDR3: CASSFGGSSYNEQFF
length: 15; V: TRBV15; D: NA; size: NA; J: TRBJ1-3; DNA: TGTGCCACCAGCAGAGATCCTAATGAGGGAAACACCATATATTTT; CDR3: CATSRDPNEGNTIYF
length: 15; V: TRBV28; D: NA; size: NA; J: TRBJ2-2; DNA: TGTGCCAGCAGTTTACCGGGGGAGCTTTTCGGGGAGCTGTTTTTT; CDR3: CASSLPGELFGELFF
length: 17; V: TRBV19; D: NA; size: NA; J: TRBJ2-3; DNA: TGTGCCAGTAGTTCCTCAGGAGCGGGTCGTCCCACAGATACGCAGTATTTT; CDR3: CASSSSGAGRPTDTQYF
length: 12; V: TRBV25-1; D: NA; size: NA; J: TRBJ1-2; DNA: TGTGCCAGCAGGGGGGGGACATATGGCTACACCTTC; CDR3: CASRGGTYGYTF
length: 16; V: TRBV6-5; D: TRBD2; size: many; J: TRBJ2-1; DNA: TGTGCCAGCAGTTCTCCGGGACTAGCGGGAGACTATGAGCAGTTCTTC; CDR3: CASSSPGLAGDYEQFF
length: 15; V: TRBV4-1; D: TRBD1; size: NA; J: TRBJ1-2; DNA: TGCGCCAGCAGCCAAGGGGGACAGAAAAACTATGGCTACACCTTC; CDR3: CASSQGGQKNYGYTF
length: 16; V: TRBV18; D: TRBD1; size: NA; J: TRBJ1-1; DNA: TGTGCCAGCTCACCACCGCGTCAAGGGACAGGGGTAGAAGCTTTCTTT; CDR3: CASSPPRQGTGVEAFF
length: 11; V: TRBV12-3/TRBV12-4; D: NA; size: NA; J: TRBJ1-2; DNA: TGTGCCAGCAGTCGTCGAGATGGCTACACCTTC; CDR3: CASSRRDGYTF
length: 13; V: TRBV2; D: TRBD1; size: NA; J: TRBJ1-1; DNA: TGTGCCAGCAGTCGACAGGGAGACACTGAAGCTTTCTTT; CDR3: CASSRQGDTEAFF
length: 17; V: TRBV5-1; D: NA; size: NA; J: TRBJ2-3; DNA: TGCGCCAGCAGCTTGGTGCCCCAGAGGAGCGGCACAGATACGCAGTATTTT; CDR3: CASSLVPQRSGTDTQYF
length: 11; V: TRBV27; D: NA; size: NA; J: TRBJ1-5; DNA: TGTGCCAGCGGCAACAGGAAGCCCCAGCATTTT; CDR3: CASGNRKPQHF
length: 17; V: TRBV24-1; D: TRBD1; size: NA; J: TRBJ2-2; DNA: TGTGCCACCTCTCCCACCCCGGACAGGTCCCCGACCGGGGAGCTGTTTTTT; CDR3: CATSPTPDRSPTGELFF
length: 16; V: TRBV2; D: NA; size: NA; J: TRBJ2-3; DNA: TGTGCCAGCAGTGAACTCGCAGGGATTCCCACAGATACGCAGTATTTT; CDR3: CASSELAGIPTDTQYF
length: 17; V: TRBV24-1; D: TRBD2; size: NA; J: TRBJ2-1; DNA: TGTGCCACCAGTGACCCCGGGCTAGCGGGAGGAGGCAATGAGCAGTTCTTC; CDR3: CATSDPGLAGGGNEQFF
length: 15; V: TRBV5-1; D: TRBD2; size: NA; J: TRBJ2-5; DNA: TGCGCCAGCAGCTTGCTAGCGGGGGGGTCAGAGACCCAGTACTTC; CDR3: CASSLLAGGSETQYF
length: 13; V: TRBV6-5; D: NA; size: few; J: TRBJ1-2; DNA: TGTGCCAGCACAGCGGCCCCCTATGGTGGCTACACCTTC; CDR3: CASTAAPYGGYTF
length: 18; V: TRBV9; D: TRBD2; size: NA; J: TRBJ2-3; DNA: TGTGCCAGCAGCGTAGCTGGAGTAGCGGGAGGGCCGGGAGATACGCAGTATTTT; CDR3: CASSVAGVAGGPGDTQYF
length: 13; V: TRBV4-1; D: TRBD1; size: NA; J: TRBJ1-5; DNA: TGCGCCAGCAGCCTAGGGACAGGGCAGCCCCAGCATTTT; CDR3: CASSLGTGQPQHF
length: 13; V: TRBV21-1; D: NA; size: once; J: TRBJ1-6; DNA: TGTGCCAGCAGCAAAGTAGTTAATTCACCCCTCCACTTT; CDR3: CASSKVVNSPLHF
length: 12; V: TRBV2; D: TRBD1; size: NA; J: TRBJ2-6; DNA: TGTGCCAAACGGACAGGGGGAGACGTCCTGACTTTC; CDR3: CAKRTGGDVLTF
length: 13; V: TRBV6-5; D: NA; size: NA; J: TRBJ1-1; DNA: TGTGCCAGCAGTTACTTCAGGGACACTGAAGCTTTCTTT; CDR3: CASSYFRDTEAFF
length: 13; V: TRBV28; D: TRBD1; size: few; J: TRBJ1-2; DNA: TGTGCCAGCAGGTCGACAGGGCTGAACGGCTACACCTTC; CDR3: CASRSTGLNGYTF
length: 16; V: TRBV3-1/TRBV3-2; D: TRBD2; size: NA; J: TRBJ2-1; DNA: TGTGCCAGCAGCCAAGTGCGGGGGAGCTCCTACAATGAGCAGTTCTTC; CDR3: CASSQVRGSSYNEQFF
length: 14; V: TRBV7-2; D: NA; size: NA; J: TRBJ2-7; DNA: TGTGCCAGCAGCTTCCGGCAGGACTCCTACGAGCAGTACTTC; CDR3: CASSFRQDSYEQYF
length: 15; V: TRBV29-1; D: TRBD1; size: NA; J: TRBJ1-5; DNA: TGCAGCGCAATCAGCCAGGGGGACCGCAATCAGCCCCAGCATTTT; CDR3: CSAISQGDRNQPQHF
length: 16; V: TRBV7-8; D: TRBD2; size: NA; J: TRBJ2-1; DNA: TGTGCCAGCAGCACGTTTAGCGGGATTTCCTACAATGAGCAGTTCTTC; CDR3: CASSTFSGISYNEQFF
length: 15; V: TRBV28; D: NA; size: NA; J: TRBJ1-2; DNA: TGTGCCAGCAGTTATCTGGCGGGGGACCTCTATGGCTACACCTTC; CDR3: CASSYLAGDLYGYTF
length: 15; V: TRBV29-1; D: TRBD1; size: NA; J: TRBJ2-1; DNA: TGCAGCGTTCTCGGGACAGACCTAGAGTACAATGAGCAGTTCTTC; CDR3: CSVLGTDLEYNEQFF
length: 17; V: TRBV18; D: NA; size: NA; J: TRBJ1-4; DNA: TGTGCCAGCTCACCAGGTTGGACAGAACCAACTAATGAAAAACTGTTTTTT; CDR3: CASSPGWTEPTNEKLFF
length: 13; V: TRBV5-1; D: NA; size: NA; J: TRBJ2-7; DNA: TGCGCCAGCAGCTCCGACAGCTACTACGAGCAGTACTTC; CDR3: CASSSDSYYEQYF
length: 14; V: TRBV5-4; D: TRBD1; size: NA; J: TRBJ1-5; DNA: TGTGCCAGCAGCCGACAGGGAGCCCATCAGCCCCAGCATTTT; CDR3: CASSRQGAHQPQHF
length: 14; V: TRBV7-8; D: NA; size: once; J: TRBJ1-2; DNA: TGTGCCAGCAGCTTAGTCTTTACTCGGGAAACCTACACCTTC; CDR3: CASSLVFTRETYTF